This T cell receptor beta chain originates from a study of blood T cell repertoires in COVID-19. As for the study in general: PBMCs, B-cell-depleted T cells, or T cells provided the cDNA or gDNA that made up the material.

Trimming left V 6 bases short and J 7 bases short, with 16 bases between. This CDR3 is built from 14 residues. Germline V gene lookup returns CDR1 KGHSH and CDR2 LQKENI. This table comes from immunoSEQ multiplex PCR, and its TCRdb copy is limited to in-frame clones, with some not included. In the table there are some 100,000 clones, around nine tenths of which are singletons. The sample comprised peripheral blood. This chain links TRBV18 with TRBJ2-4, with D maybe TRBD2 (5 bases). The receptor was derived from a man aged 65-85 years with acute or convalescent COVID-19. CDR3 protein: CASSYGPEENIQYF. In nucleotides, the CDR3 is TGTGCCAGCTCGTACGGACCGGAGGAGAACATTCAGTACTTC.